Below, 20 T cell receptor beta chains from the same sample are listed, as sequenced in a study of cytomegalovirus exposure and HLA in healthy donors. Clones were read by immunoSEQ multiplex PCR, and TCRdb kept only the in-frame ones, dropping some. The sample holds about 130,000 clones, approximately 89% seen once. Sequenced material: PBMCs. Receptors were obtained from a woman between 18 and 29 years old in good health and CMV-seronegative.

V and J are TRBV7-9 and TRBJ1-1, with D perhaps matching TRBD1 (5 bases). V was pared by 1 base and J by 6 bases, with 9 bases between. Germline-derived CDR1 and CDR2 are SEHNR and FQNEAQ (reference sequence). The CDR3 has 13 amino acids. This chain's CDR3 is CASSLEGTPEAFF. The CDR3 DNA follows: TGTGCCAGCAGCTTAGAGGGGACTCCTGAAGCTTTCTTT.

The rearrangement joins TRBV9 to TRBJ1-4; D might be TRBD1 (5 bases). This CDR3 is 13 amino acids long. Germline CDR1 reads SGDLS; CDR2 reads YYNGEE. V was cut by 2 bases and J by 7 bases, with 9 bases left in between. The CDR3 DNA reads as TGTGCCAGCAGCGTGGGGGGAGGTGAAAAACTGTTTTTT. This encodes CASSVGGGEKLFF.

This chain uses TRBV7-6 with TRBJ1-2; TRBD1 is a possible D gene (5 bases). Germline V gene sequence: CDR1 SGHVS, CDR2 FNYEAQ. V dropped 5 bases and J dropped 4 bases, with 20 bases sitting between them. The CDR3 contains 16 residues. The CDR3 DNA follows: TGTGCCAGCAGCCGTTACACGACAGCCACACCCTATGGCTACACCTTC. Amino acids: CASSRYTTATPYGYTF.

The CDR3 loop reads CASSYRTGPHGYTF. In nucleotides, the CDR3 is TGTGCCAGCAGTTACAGGACAGGGCCCCATGGCTACACCTTC. The chain joins TRBV6-5 to TRBJ1-2; 8 nucleotides match TRBD1. The CDR3 covers 14 residues. The V and J ends lost 2 bases and 6 bases, in that order; junction bases with no gene match: 5. CDR1 and CDR2 from the germline V gene are MNHEY and SVGAGI.

The chain employs TRBV18 and TRBJ2-7, with D possibly being TRBD1 (6 bases). The germline V gene encodes CDR1 KGHSH and CDR2 LQKENI. This CDR3 region has 14 residues. V lost 5 bases and J 0 bases, leaving 11 bases between the germline ends. The CDR3 protein is CASSSGQSSYEQYF. The CDR3 DNA reads TGTGCCAGCTCATCAGGACAGAGCTCCTACGAGCAGTACTTC.

The chain has TRBV7-8 and TRBJ2-2, with TRBD2 as a possible D gene (6 bases). With 5 bases removed from V and 2 bases from J, the gap between germline ends came to 15 bases. CDR1 SGHVS and CDR2 FQNEAQ come from the germline V gene. This CDR3 contains 16 residues. In nucleotides, the CDR3 is TGTGCCAGCAGCGACCGGAGGGAGACTAACACCGGGGAGCTGTTTTTT. It translates to CASSDRRETNTGELFF.

This sequence joins TRBV29-1 and TRBJ1-2, with 8 bases fitting TRBD1. The CDR3 totals 16 residues. The trim removed 4 bases at V and 7 bases at J, leaving 17 bases unmatched. Per germline, CDR1 SQVTM and CDR2 ANQGSEA. CDR3 nucleotide sequence: TGCAGCGTTGTCGAAAAGGTTGACAGGGGATTCGGTGGCTACACCTTC. As protein: CSVVEKVDRGFGGYTF.

This clone was counted once. V is TRBV7-2 and J is TRBJ1-3; TRBD1 aligns across 7 bases. CDR3 length equals 17 residues. CDR1 and CDR2 (germline): SGHTA, FQGNSA. V gave up 4 bases and J gave up 0 bases; unmatched junction bases: 9. CDR3 sequence (DNA): TGTGCCAGCAGCTCCGCTGGACAGGAATACTCTGGAAACACCATATATTTT. This translates into CASSSAGQEYSGNTIYF.

The chain carries TRBV7-9 and TRBJ2-1; 7 nucleotides agree with TRBD1. The germline V gene encodes CDR1 SEHNR and CDR2 FQNEAQ (reference sequence). The junction had 10 bases not matched to a gene; V was cut back by 5 bases and J by 0 bases. CDR3 length: 17 residues. The CDR3 region has the DNA TGTGCCAGCAGCCCGGTGGGACAGCGACTCTCCTACAATGAGCAGTTCTTC. Protein product: CASSPVGQRLSYNEQFF.

The V gene is TRBV6-5, the J gene TRBJ1-1; 11 nucleotides line up with TRBD1. The CDR3 covers 14 residues. Germline V gene lookup returns CDR1 MNHEY and CDR2 SVGAGI. Trimming cost V 7 bases and J 5 bases; bases outside gene matches: 6. CDR3 region: CASIGTGGSTEAFF. CDR3 coding DNA: TGTGCCAGCATTGGGACAGGGGGGAGTACTGAAGCTTTCTTT.

The chain recombines TRBV7-3 with TRBJ2-3, with a tentative D call TRBD2 (5 bases). Per germline, CDR1 SGHTA and CDR2 FQGTGA. Trimming cost V 2 bases and J 0 bases, with 6 bases left between them. There are 14 residues in the CDR3. The CDR3 DNA follows: TGTGCCAGCAGCTTACGGGGTAGCACAGATACGCAGTATTTT. It translates to CASSLRGSTDTQYF.

This clone has only one observation. The chain carries TRBV5-1 and TRBJ2-2; TRBD1 matches at 11 bases. This CDR3 region has 16 residues. The V segment lost 5 bases and the J segment 7 bases; nucleotides outside the gene matches: 10. Germline V gene sequence: CDR1 SGHRS, CDR2 YFSETQ. For the CDR3, the DNA is TGCGCCAGCAGTCGGGCGGGACAGGGGGTCGTCGGGGAGCTGTTTTTT. This codes for CASSRAGQGVVGELFF. The complete variable domain, with remaining parts taken from reference TRBV5-1 and TRBJ2-2, reads KAGVTQTPRYLIKTRGQQVTLSCSPISGHRSVSWYQQTPGQGLQFLFEYFSETQRNKGNFPGRFSGRQFSNSRSEMNVSTLELGDSALYLCASSRAGQGVVGELFFGEGSRLTVL.

This chain links TRBV2 with TRBJ1-5, with a weak D call TRBD1 (6 bases). Trimming cost V 5 bases and J 6 bases, with 20 bases left between them. The CDR3 is made up of 16 amino acids. Germline CDR1 SNHLY, CDR2 FYNNEI. CDR3 in amino acids: CASSQDSHRVGQPQHF. The DNA for the CDR3 is TGTGCCAGCAGTCAGGACTCTCACAGGGTAGGTCAGCCCCAGCATTTT.

The V gene is TRBV7-9, the J gene TRBJ2-7; no firm D call. The V end was cut by 5 bases, the J end by 4 bases, with 6 bases between. This CDR3 comprises 11 residues. Germline lookup yields CDR1 SEHNR and CDR2 FQNEAQ (reference sequence). CDR3 amino acids: CASSESYEQYF. The CDR3, as DNA: TGTGCCAGCAGCGAGTCGTACGAGCAGTACTTC.

The V call is TRBV27, the J call TRBJ2-3; D possibly corresponds to TRBD2 (7 bases). Germline V gene sequence: CDR1 MNHEY, CDR2 SMNVEV (reference sequence). The germline V and J ends were trimmed by 2 bases and 2 bases, with 17 bases remaining between them. This CDR3 spans 17 amino acids. CDR3 in DNA: TGTGCCAGCAGTTTACAGAGGGGGGGCCCCCCCACAGATACGCAGTATTTT. It encodes CASSLQRGGPPTDTQYF.

The gene calls are TRBV15 and TRBJ2-1; D perhaps matches TRBD1 (6 bases). The CDR3 is 14 amino acids. From germline, CDR1 is LNHNV and CDR2 YYDKDF (reference sequence). V lost 2 bases and J lost 8, with 13 bases in between. CDR3 in amino acids: CATSRYLGADEQFF. The CDR3 DNA sequence: TGTGCCACCAGCAGATATTTGGGGGCCGATGAGCAGTTCTTC. The full variable domain, completed using reference TRBV15 and TRBJ2-1, is DAMVIQNPRYQVTQFGKPVTLSCSQTLNHNVMYWYQQKSSQAPKLLFHYYDKDFNNEADTPDNFQSRRPNTSFCFLDIRSPGLGDTAMYLCATSRYLGADEQFFGPGTRLTVL.

The chain links TRBV7-3 to TRBJ2-4, with 10 nucleotides matching TRBD1. J gave up 2 bases and V 5 bases, and 9 bases lay outside the gene matches. CDR3 size: 17 residues. From germline, CDR1 is SGHTA and CDR2 FQGTGA. The CDR3 bases are TGTGCCAGCAGCCCGACGGGACAGGGGAATACCAAAAACATTCAGTACTTC. Amino acid sequence: CASSPTGQGNTKNIQYF. The entire variable domain, with the rest obtained from reference TRBV7-3 and TRBJ2-4, is as follows: GAGVSQTPSNKVTEKGKYVELRCDPISGHTALYWYRQSLGQGPEFLIYFQGTGAADDSGLPNDRFFAVRPEGSVSTLKIQRTERGDSAVYLCASSPTGQGNTKNIQYFGAGTRLSVL.

This clone has just a few counts. The CDR3 loop is CASSLAGGRETQYF. The CDR3 bases are TGTGCCAGCAGCTTGGCGGGGGGGAGAGAGACCCAGTACTTC. The chain employs TRBV5-4 and TRBJ2-5; 8 bases match TRBD2. With V trimmed by 0 bases and J by 4 bases, 2 bases remained unmatched. The CDR3 loop spans 14 amino acids. Germline V CDR1 and CDR2: SGHNT, YYREEE (reference sequence).

J is TRBJ2-6 and V is TRBV6-1; 7 nucleotides line up with TRBD1. The CDR3 covers 15 residues. Losses at the gene ends were 6 bases for V and 4 bases for J; bases not matched to a gene: 6. The germline V gene has CDR1 MNHNS and CDR2 SASEGT. This chain's CDR3 is CASSGDSAGANVLTF. The CDR3 nucleotides read TGTGCCAGCAGCGGGGACAGTGCCGGGGCCAACGTCCTGACTTTC.

The V gene is TRBV13, the J gene TRBJ1-2, with D perhaps TRBD1 (6 bases). V dropped 3 bases and J dropped 6 bases, with 11 bases sitting between them. Germline CDR1 reads PRHDT; CDR2 reads FYEKMQ (reference sequence). The CDR3 loop spans 13 amino acids. CDR3 in amino acids: CASSLGGGDGYTF. CDR3 sequence (DNA): TGTGCCAGCAGCTTGGGAGGGGGTGATGGCTACACCTTC.